What follows is one TCR beta chain and its context. This sample stems from a study of T cells of healthy individuals. TCRdb redid the calling of the 5' RACE reads with MiXCR, one entry per CDR3 protein. The sample carries 60,000 to 75,000 distinct CDR3 sequences, roughly 16% recorded once. Trimming left V 6 bases short and J 7 bases short, with 13 bases between. CDR3 size: 13 residues. CDR1 and CDR2 (germline): MDHEN, SYDVKM. This clonotype was sampled from a human donor in good health. The rearrangement uses TRBV28 and TRBJ1-5; D might be TRBD1 (5 bases). The chain's CDR3 is CASRLGVYQPQHF. DNA of the CDR3: TGTGCCAGCAGGCTAGGGGTTTACCAGCCCCAGCATTTT.